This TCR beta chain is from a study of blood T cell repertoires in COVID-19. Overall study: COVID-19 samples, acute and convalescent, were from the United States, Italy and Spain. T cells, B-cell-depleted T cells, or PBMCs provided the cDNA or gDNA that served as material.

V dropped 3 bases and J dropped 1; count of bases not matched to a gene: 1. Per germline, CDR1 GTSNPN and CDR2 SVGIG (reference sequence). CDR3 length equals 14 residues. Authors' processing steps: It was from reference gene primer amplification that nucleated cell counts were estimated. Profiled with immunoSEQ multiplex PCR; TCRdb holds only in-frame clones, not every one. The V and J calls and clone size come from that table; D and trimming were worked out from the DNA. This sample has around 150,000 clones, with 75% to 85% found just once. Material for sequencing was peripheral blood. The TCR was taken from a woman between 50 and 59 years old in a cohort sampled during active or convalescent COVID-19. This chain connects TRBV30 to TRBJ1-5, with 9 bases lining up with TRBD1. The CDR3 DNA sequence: TGTGCCTGGAGGGGACAGGGAAGCAATCAGCCCCAGCATTTT. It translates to CAWRGQGSNQPQHF. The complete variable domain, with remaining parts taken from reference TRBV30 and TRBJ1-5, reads SQTIHQWPATLVQPVGSPLSLECTVEGTSNPNLYWYRQAAGRGLQLLFYSVGIGQISSEVPQNLSASRPQDRQFILSSKKLLLSDSGFYLCAWRGQGSNQPQHFGDGTRLSIL.